One and the same sample provided the 14 T cell receptor beta chains below, sequenced in a study of T cell clones after liver transplantation. Generated by immunoSEQ multiplex PCR, the TCRdb table keeps only in-frame clones and is missing some. The table includes 7,500 to 10,000 clones, about 72% detected once. Sample: CD8+ T cells from blood, taken at the approximately 16-month timepoint. These receptors all stem from a human patient who received a liver transplant. A share of the T cells may be of graft donor origin.

This sequence joins TRBV7-2 and TRBJ1-4; 7 bases line up with TRBD1. This CDR3 is 14 amino acids long. Trimming removed 5 bases from V and 3 bases from J; junction bases left unmatched: 3. Germline V lookup: CDR1 SGHTA, CDR2 FQGNSA. The CDR3 sequence: CASSQTGSNEKLFF. The CDR3 coding sequence is TGTGCCAGCAGCCAGACAGGGTCTAATGAAAAACTGTTTTTT.

The chain employs TRBV10-3 and TRBJ2-2, with TRBD2 as a possible D gene (7 bases). V was trimmed by 11 bases and J by 6 bases, leaving 13 bases between them. CDR1 ENHRY and CDR2 SYGVKD come from the germline V gene. The CDR3 has 12 residues. CDR3 nucleotides: TGTGCCGCCGGGGAGGGGGCCGGGGAGCTGTTTTTT. It codes for CAAGEGAGELFF.

A single count supports this clone. CDR3 sequence reads: CASSDIVKLFF. CDR3 nucleotides: TGTGCCAGCAGTGATATTGTAAAACTGTTTTTT. The genes are TRBV6-1 and TRBJ1-4; D gene uncertain. Trimming pared 3 bases from V and 10 bases from J, leaving 6 bases between. The CDR3 has 11 residues. Germline CDR1 is MNHNS and CDR2 is SASEGT.

The chain joins TRBV30 to TRBJ2-7; tentatively, D is TRBD2 (5 bases). Trimming took off 2 bases at V and 6 bases at J, with 14 bases between the two ends. Germline lookup yields CDR1 GTSNPN and CDR2 SVGIG (reference sequence). The CDR3 spans 13 residues. CDR3: CAWSSTNLSEQYV. CDR3 nucleotide sequence: TGTGCCTGGAGTTCGACTAACCTCTCCGAGCAGTACGTC.

The rearrangement links TRBV11-2 to TRBJ2-5; 9 positions agree with TRBD2. Looked up from germline, CDR1 is SGHAT and CDR2 is FQNNGV. This CDR3 region has 16 residues. The J segment lost 5 bases and the V segment lost 0 bases, leaving 7 bases of the junction unmatched. CDR3 in amino acids: CASSLEASGVWETQYF. The DNA of the CDR3 is TGTGCCAGCAGCTTAGAGGCTAGCGGGGTTTGGGAGACCCAGTACTTC. Supplemented by reference TRBV11-2 and TRBJ2-5, the full variable domain reads EAGVAQSPRYKIIEKRQSVAFWCNPISGHATLYWYQQILGQGPKLLIQFQNNGVVDDSQLPKDRFSAERLKGVDSTLKIQPAKLEDSAVYLCASSLEASGVWETQYFGPGTRLLVL.

The table lists this clone with a count of one. The chain recombines TRBV6-1 with TRBJ1-2; D unclear. The V end was cut by 1 base, the J end by 0 bases, with 9 bases between. Germline CDR1 is MNHNS and CDR2 is SASEGT. CDR3 length: 15 residues. DNA of the CDR3: TGTGCCAGCAGTGAAGGGTGGGGTTCTAACTATGGCTACACCTTC. Translation gives CASSEGWGSNYGYTF.

The chain has TRBV7-6 and TRBJ1-5; D is perhaps TRBD1 (5 bases). The CDR3 loop spans 14 amino acids. Looked up from germline, CDR1 is SGHVS and CDR2 is FNYEAQ. The ends were cut back, 4 bases at V and 3 bases at J, with 10 bases in the middle. CDR3 sequence: CASSYGGFNQPQHF. The CDR3 coding sequence is TGTGCCAGCAGCTACGGGGGTTTCAATCAGCCCCAGCATTTT.

The J gene is TRBJ1-5, the V gene TRBV6-5; TRBD1 might be the D (5 bases). CDR3 length: 16 residues. Germline values: CDR1 MNHEY, CDR2 SVGAGI. The ends were cut back, 4 bases at V and 0 bases at J, with 13 bases in the middle. The DNA for the CDR3 is TGTGCCAGCAGTTTATGGACACCCCATAGCAATCAGCCCCAGCATTTT. Translated, it gives CASSLWTPHSNQPQHF.

The CDR3 nucleotides are TGTGCCTGGAGTATGGGAAACGAGCAGTACGTC. Translation gives CAWSMGNEQYV. The chain links TRBV30 to TRBJ2-7; no clear D gene. CDR3 length equals 11 residues. Germline loops: CDR1 GTSNPN, CDR2 SVGIG (reference sequence). Trimming shortened V by 2 bases and J by 5 bases, and 7 bases separated the two germline ends.

For this clone: This is likely an artifact of a read error, given a far larger clone one base away. The sample holds other DNA sequences that translate to the same CDR3. The DNA of the CDR3 is TGTGCCAGCAGCTTGGTCCCGGACGGGAATGAAAAACTGTTTTTT. This gives the protein CASSLVPDGNEKLFF. The rearrangement uses TRBV7-6 and TRBJ1-4; D is ambiguous. Germline V CDR1 and CDR2: SGHVS, FNYEAQ. The CDR3 extends over 15 amino acids. The V gene lost 3 bases and the J gene lost 5 bases, with 13 bases spanning the gap.

This rearrangement joins TRBV13 to TRBJ2-5, with TRBD2 matching 13 bases. Germline V gene lookup returns CDR1 PRHDT and CDR2 FYEKMQ (reference sequence). CDR3 length: 19 amino acids. After removal of 5 bases from V and 1 base from J, the junction contained 13 bases not matched to a gene. The CDR3 loop is CASSATSGTSGVTQETQYF. The CDR3 coding sequence is TGTGCCAGCAGCGCTACCTCCGGGACTAGCGGGGTCACCCAAGAGACCCAGTACTTC.

The chain has TRBV9 and TRBJ2-3; maybe TRBD2 (6 bases). The germline CDR1 and CDR2 sequences are SGDLS and YYNGEE. V shed 0 bases and J shed 5 bases, with 13 bases lying between them. The CDR3 is 15 residues long. CDR3: CASSVEASERDTQYF. The CDR3 DNA is TGTGCCAGCAGCGTAGAGGCTAGCGAAAGAGATACGCAGTATTTT.

This chain links TRBV27 with TRBJ2-7; 7 bases map to TRBD1. The ends lost 6 bases at V and 4 bases at J; junction bases unmatched: 9. The CDR3 is made up of 14 amino acids. Germline V gene data show CDR1 as MNHEY and CDR2 as SMNVEV (reference sequence). The CDR3 DNA reads TGTGCCAGCAGACTACAGGGGCCTGGGTACGAGCAGTACTTC. Translation: CASRLQGPGYEQYF.

The chain uses TRBV30 and TRBJ2-1; TRBD2 aligns across 10 bases. V shed 3 bases and J 4 bases; nucleotides not matched to a gene: 12. CDR3 size: 17 residues. Germline values: CDR1 GTSNPN, CDR2 SVGIG (reference sequence). DNA of the CDR3: TGTGCCTGGAGGCCCCGGAGCGGGAGGGCCGGATACAATGAGCAGTTCTTC. Its protein is CAWRPRSGRAGYNEQFF.